This entry describes one T cell receptor beta chain. The method, 5' RACE with UMI labels, was used to prepare the TRB cDNA libraries. TCRdb re-called the 5' RACE reads; one entry per CDR3 protein, DNA not given. In total, the table holds some 45,000 distinct CDR3 sequences. The sorting of each CD8+ T cell subset was done in triplicate, at some 300,000 cells each. Germline V gene sequence: CDR1 SGDLS, CDR2 YYNGEE. This CDR3 is 17 amino acids long. The record originates from a study of CXCR3-negative and CXCR3-positive naive CD8 T cells. This chain links TRBV9 with TRBJ2-1; the TCRdb D gene call, TRBD1, has no DNA to confirm it. The clonotype originates from a human donor in good health. Some clones in this sample may be carry-over from other donors' samples. Sequenced input: naive CXCR3- CD8+ T cells from blood. Subset meaning: CD45RO-CCR7+CD27+CD95- naive CD8+ T cells lacking CXCR3 (TNR3-). CDR3 loop: CASSVSPGGSPYNEQFF. The variable domain in full, with the rest retrieved from reference TRBV9 and TRBJ2-1, is DSGVTQTPKHLITATGQRVTLRCSPRSGDLSVYWYQQSLDQGLQFLIQYYNGEERAKGNILERFSAQQFPDLHSELNLSSLELGDSALYFCASSVSPGGSPYNEQFFGPGTRLTVL.